These 7 T cell receptor beta chains were sequenced from one sample in a study of T cell repertoires in cytomegalovirus infection. Using its own MiXCR run on the reads, TCRdb lists one record per CDR3 protein. The sample has some 350,000 distinct CDR3 sequences, 18% seen once. Sequenced: PBMCs. The source of these receptors is a human donor in good health (CMV status not recorded). Some clones in this sample may be carry-over from other donors' samples.

The V gene is TRBV19, the J gene TRBJ1-5; 8 bases map to TRBD1. The CDR3 is 12 amino acids. V shed 7 bases, J shed 11 bases, and the junction held 7 bases outside the gene matches. Germline V gene sequence: CDR1 LNHDA, CDR2 SQIVND (reference sequence). The chain's CDR3 is CASTMNRGTQHF. CDR3 sequence (DNA): TGTGCCAGTACTATGAACAGGGGGACCCAGCATTTT.

This clonotype was detected many times. The chain combines TRBV7-9 with TRBJ2-6, with D uncertain. The CDR3 sequence is 15 residues long. The V and J ends lost 5 bases and 1 base respectively, with 9 bases between them. CDR1 and CDR2 (germline): SEHNR, FQNEAQ (reference sequence). The CDR3 nucleotides read TGTGCCAGCAGCCGCCCCGGGTCTGGGGCCAACGTCCTGACTTTC. Translated: CASSRPGSGANVLTF.

This clonotype has just a few counts. V is TRBV7-2 and J is TRBJ2-1; D remains unclear. From germline, CDR1 is SGHTA and CDR2 FQGNSA. The CDR3 is 15 residues long. The ends were cut back, 1 base at V and 7 bases at J, with 14 bases in the middle. Written as DNA, the CDR3 is TGTGCCAGCAGCTTAGTTGGATATCCTGTTAATGAGCAGTTCTTC. The encoded protein is CASSLVGYPVNEQFF.

This clonotype was recorded a few times. The chain links TRBV20-1 to TRBJ2-7; D remains ambiguous. Trimming took 2 bases from V and 0 from J, leaving 8 bases between them. Per germline, CDR1 DFQATT and CDR2 SNEGSKA (reference sequence). CDR3 length: 13 amino acids. DNA of the CDR3: TGCAGTGCTAGACTGACCGACTCCTACGAGCAGTACTTC. Its translation is CSARLTDSYEQYF.

This clonotype occurred many times. The genes are TRBV6-1 and TRBJ1-5; D is possibly TRBD1 (6 bases). The ends were cut back, 10 bases at V and 7 bases at J, with 20 bases in the middle. In germline, CDR1 is MNHNS, CDR2 SASEGT. There are 14 residues in the CDR3. CDR3 sequence reads: CATLGAGGAQPQHF. CDR3 nucleotides: TGTGCCACACTGGGGGCGGGGGGAGCCCAGCCCCAGCATTTT.

This clonotype was recorded many times. This chain uses TRBV7-2 with TRBJ1-1, with D unresolved. Germline V lookup: CDR1 SGHTA, CDR2 FQGNSA. V was cut by 5 bases and J by 7 bases, with 11 bases left in between. This CDR3 spans 12 amino acids. The CDR3: CASSRAFGEAFF. The CDR3 DNA sequence: TGTGCCAGCAGCCGGGCGTTTGGTGAAGCTTTCTTT.

This chain connects TRBV28 to TRBJ2-1, with 13 bases fitting TRBD2. The CDR3 has 15 amino acids. The V and J ends lost 7 bases and 7 bases, in that order; junction bases with no gene match: 7. Germline V gives CDR1 MDHEN, CDR2 SYDVKM. The CDR3 sequence is CASTLLAGGRNEQFF. CDR3 DNA: TGTGCCAGCACCCTACTAGCGGGGGGGCGGAATGAGCAGTTCTTC.